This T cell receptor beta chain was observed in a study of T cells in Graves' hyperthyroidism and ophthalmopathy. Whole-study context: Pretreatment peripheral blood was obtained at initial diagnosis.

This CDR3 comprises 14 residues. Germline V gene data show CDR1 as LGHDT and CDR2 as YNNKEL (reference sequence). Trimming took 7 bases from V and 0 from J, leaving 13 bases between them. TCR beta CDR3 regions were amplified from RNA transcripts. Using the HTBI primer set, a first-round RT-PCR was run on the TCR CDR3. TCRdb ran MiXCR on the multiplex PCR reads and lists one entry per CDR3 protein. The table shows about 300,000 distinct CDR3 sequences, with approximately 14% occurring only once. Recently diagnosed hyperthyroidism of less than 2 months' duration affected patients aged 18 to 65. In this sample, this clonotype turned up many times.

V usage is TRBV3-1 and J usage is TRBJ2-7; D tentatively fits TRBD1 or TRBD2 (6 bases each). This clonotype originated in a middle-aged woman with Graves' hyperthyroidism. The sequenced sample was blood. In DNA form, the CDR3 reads TGTGCCAGCACCCGGGGGCTGAGCTCCTACGAGCAGTACTTC. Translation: CASTRGLSSYEQYF.